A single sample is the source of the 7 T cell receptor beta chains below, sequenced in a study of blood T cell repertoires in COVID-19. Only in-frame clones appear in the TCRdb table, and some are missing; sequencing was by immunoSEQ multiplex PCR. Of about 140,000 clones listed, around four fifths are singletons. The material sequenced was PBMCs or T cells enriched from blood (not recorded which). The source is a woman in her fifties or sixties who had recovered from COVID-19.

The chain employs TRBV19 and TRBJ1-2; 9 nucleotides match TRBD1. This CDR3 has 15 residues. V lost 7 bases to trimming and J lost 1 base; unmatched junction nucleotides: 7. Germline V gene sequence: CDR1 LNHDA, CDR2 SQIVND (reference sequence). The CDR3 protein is CASMRQGEYNYGYTF. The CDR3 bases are TGTGCCAGTATGAGACAGGGGGAGTATAACTATGGCTACACCTTC. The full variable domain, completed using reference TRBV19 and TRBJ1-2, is DGGITQSPKYLFRKEGQNVTLSCEQNLNHDAMYWYRQDPGQGLRLIYYSQIVNDFQKGDIAEGYSVSREKKESFPLTVTSAQKNPTAFYLCASMRQGEYNYGYTFGSGTRLTVV.

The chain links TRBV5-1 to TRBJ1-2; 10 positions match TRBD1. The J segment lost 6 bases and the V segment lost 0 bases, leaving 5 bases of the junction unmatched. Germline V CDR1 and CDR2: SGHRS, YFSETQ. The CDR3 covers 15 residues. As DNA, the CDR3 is TGCGCCAGCAGCTTGGGGACAGGGGGGACCAATGGCTACACCTTC. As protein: CASSLGTGGTNGYTF.

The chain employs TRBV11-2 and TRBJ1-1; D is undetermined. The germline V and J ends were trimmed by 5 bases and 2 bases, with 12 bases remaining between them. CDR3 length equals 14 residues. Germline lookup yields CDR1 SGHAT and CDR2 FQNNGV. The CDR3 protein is CASSAPRGNTEAFF. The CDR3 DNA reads TGTGCCAGCAGCGCACCACGGGGAAACACTGAAGCTTTCTTT. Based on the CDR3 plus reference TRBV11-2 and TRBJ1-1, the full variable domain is EAGVAQSPRYKIIEKRQSVAFWCNPISGHATLYWYQQILGQGPKLLIQFQNNGVVDDSQLPKDRFSAERLKGVDSTLKIQPAKLEDSAVYLCASSAPRGNTEAFFGQGTRLTVV.

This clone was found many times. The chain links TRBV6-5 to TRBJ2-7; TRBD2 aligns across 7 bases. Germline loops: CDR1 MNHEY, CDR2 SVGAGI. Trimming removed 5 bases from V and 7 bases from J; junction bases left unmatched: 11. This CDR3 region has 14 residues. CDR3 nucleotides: TGTGCCAGCAGTCCCACACCGTGGGGGGGGGAGCAGTACTTC. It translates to CASSPTPWGGEQYF.

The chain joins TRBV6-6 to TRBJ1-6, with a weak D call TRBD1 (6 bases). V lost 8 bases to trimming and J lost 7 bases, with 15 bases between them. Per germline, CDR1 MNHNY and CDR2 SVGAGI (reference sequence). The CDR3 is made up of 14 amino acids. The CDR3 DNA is TGTGCCAGCGGAAATACAGGGCCCAATTCACCCCTCCACTTT. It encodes CASGNTGPNSPLHF.

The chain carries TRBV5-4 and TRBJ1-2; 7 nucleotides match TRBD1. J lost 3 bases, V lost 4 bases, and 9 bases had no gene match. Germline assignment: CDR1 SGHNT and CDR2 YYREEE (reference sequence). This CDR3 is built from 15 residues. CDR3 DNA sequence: TGTGCCAGCAGCCCCGTTCTGACAGGGTACTATGGCTACACCTTC. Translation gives CASSPVLTGYYGYTF.

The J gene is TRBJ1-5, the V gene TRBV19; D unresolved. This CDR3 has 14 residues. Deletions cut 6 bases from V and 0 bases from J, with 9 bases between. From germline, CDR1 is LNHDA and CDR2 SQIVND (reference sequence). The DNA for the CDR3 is TGTGCCAGTAGCCTTCCGGGTAGCAATCAGCCCCAGCATTTT. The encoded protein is CASSLPGSNQPQHF.